The TCR beta chain described here comes from a study of response to subunit inactivated influenza vaccine. As concerns this clonotype: The antigen remains undetermined. One end of the junction does not line up with germline, which may come from a read error.

The CDR3 sequence is 11 residues long. Germline V lookup: CDR1 DFQATT, CDR2 SNEGSKA (reference sequence). Study results and caveats: With each seasonal influenza vaccination, the authors suggested, few new T cells are recruited.

TCRdb passed the RT-PCR reads through MiXCR, listing each CDR3 protein once. The sample holds 610,000 or so distinct CDR3 sequences, about 15% seen once. The sequencing here drew on PBMCs from blood, taken 11 to 12 days after vaccination. The chain carries TRBV20-1 and TRBJ2-7, with 7 bases fitting TRBD1. The source of this sequence is a man in his forties or fifties who received an inactivated influenza vaccine. CDR3: CSARDKARGIF. The CDR3 DNA is TGCAGTGCTAGAGACAAGGCCAGGGGGATCTTC.